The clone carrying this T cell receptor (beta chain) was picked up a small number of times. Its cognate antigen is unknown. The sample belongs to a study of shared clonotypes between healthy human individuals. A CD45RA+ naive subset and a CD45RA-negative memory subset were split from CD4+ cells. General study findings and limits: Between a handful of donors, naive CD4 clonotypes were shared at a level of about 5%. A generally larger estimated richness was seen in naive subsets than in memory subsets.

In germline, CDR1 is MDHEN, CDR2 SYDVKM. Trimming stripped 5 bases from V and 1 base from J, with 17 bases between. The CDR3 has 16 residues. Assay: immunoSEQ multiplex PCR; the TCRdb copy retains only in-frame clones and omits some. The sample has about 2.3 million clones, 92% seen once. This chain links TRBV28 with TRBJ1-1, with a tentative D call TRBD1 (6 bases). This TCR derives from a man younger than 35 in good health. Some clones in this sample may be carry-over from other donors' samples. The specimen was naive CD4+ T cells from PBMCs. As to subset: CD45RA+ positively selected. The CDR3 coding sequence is TGTGCCAGCAGTGCATCGGGGGCCCCTCCGAACACTGAAGCTTTCTTT. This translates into CASSASGAPPNTEAFF.